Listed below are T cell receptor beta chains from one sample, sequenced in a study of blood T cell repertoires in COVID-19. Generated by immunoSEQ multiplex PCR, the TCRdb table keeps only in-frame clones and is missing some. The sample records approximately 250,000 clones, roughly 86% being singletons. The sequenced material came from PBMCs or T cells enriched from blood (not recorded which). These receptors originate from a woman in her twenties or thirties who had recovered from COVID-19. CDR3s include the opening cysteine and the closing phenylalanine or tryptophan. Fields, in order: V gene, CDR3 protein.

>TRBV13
CASSPGLDEQYF
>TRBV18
CASSSPGQGNYGYTF
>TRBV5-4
CASSLGQVQETQYF
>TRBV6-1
CASSEWSTGSSYNSPLHF
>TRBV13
CASSLVALTDTQYF
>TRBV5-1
CASSFDMTGETQYF
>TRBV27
CASSEQGQRAFF
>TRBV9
CASSVMKTSGSLDTQYF
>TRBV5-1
CASSLAYGTSGRSYNEQFF
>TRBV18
CASSPPRGRVTEAFF
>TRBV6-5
CASSYTISTEAFF
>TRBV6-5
CASSYWVQGATGELFF
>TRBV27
CASSPRASGSYEQYF